This entry describes one TCR beta chain. This specimen comes from a study of blood T cell repertoires in COVID-19. Study background: Material from acute and convalescent COVID-19 was sourced from the United States, Italy and Spain. Sources were T cells, B-cell-depleted T cells, or PBMCs; the material itself was cDNA or gDNA.

In the original workflow: Amplification from reference gene primers served as the basis for estimated nucleated cell counts. Method: immunoSEQ multiplex PCR; TCRdb's copy keeps in-frame clones and lacks some. V, J and clone size derive from that table, while D and trimming were established from the DNA sequence. The sample has 85,000 to 90,000 clones, more than 60% seen once. Germline V gene sequence: CDR1 LGHNA, CDR2 YNFKEQ. Trimming pared 5 bases from V and 8 bases from J, leaving 16 bases between. This CDR3 is 15 amino acids long. The origin of this receptor is a man aged 70 or older with acute or convalescent COVID-19. The material sequenced was peripheral blood. The rearrangement uses TRBV4-2 and TRBJ1-6; D is unclear. The CDR3 loop reads CASSWSADTDSPLHF. CDR3 sequence (DNA): TGTGCCAGCAGCTGGTCCGCAGACACGGATTCACCCCTCCACTTT.